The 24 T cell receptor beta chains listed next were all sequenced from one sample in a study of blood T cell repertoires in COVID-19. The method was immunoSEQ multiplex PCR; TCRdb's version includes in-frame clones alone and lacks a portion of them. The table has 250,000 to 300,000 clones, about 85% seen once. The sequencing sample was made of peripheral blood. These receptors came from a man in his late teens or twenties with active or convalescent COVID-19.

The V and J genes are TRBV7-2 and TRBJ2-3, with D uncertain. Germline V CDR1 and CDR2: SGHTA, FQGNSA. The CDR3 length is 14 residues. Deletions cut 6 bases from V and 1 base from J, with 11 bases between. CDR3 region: CASSSYRGTDTQYF. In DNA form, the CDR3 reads TGTGCCAGCAGTTCGTACCGAGGCACAGATACGCAGTATTTT.

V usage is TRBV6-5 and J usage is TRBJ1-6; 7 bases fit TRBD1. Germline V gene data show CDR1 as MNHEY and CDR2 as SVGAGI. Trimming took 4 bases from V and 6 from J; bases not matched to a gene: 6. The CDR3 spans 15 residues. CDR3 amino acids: CASSSMDRSNSPLHF. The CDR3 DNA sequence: TGTGCCAGCAGTTCTATGGACAGGTCTAATTCACCCCTCCACTTT.

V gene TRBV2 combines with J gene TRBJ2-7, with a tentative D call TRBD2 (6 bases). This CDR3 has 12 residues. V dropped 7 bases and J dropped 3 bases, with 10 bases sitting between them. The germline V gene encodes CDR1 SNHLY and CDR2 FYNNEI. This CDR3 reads CASNPGDYEQYF. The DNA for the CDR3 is TGTGCCAGCAACCCGGGGGACTACGAGCAGTACTTC.

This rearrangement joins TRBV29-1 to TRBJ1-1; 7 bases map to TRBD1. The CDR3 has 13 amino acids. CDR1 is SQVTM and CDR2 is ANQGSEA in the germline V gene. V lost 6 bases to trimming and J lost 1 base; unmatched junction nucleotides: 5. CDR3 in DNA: TGCAGCGTAGACAGGGTAAAGAACACTGAAGCTTTCTTT. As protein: CSVDRVKNTEAFF.

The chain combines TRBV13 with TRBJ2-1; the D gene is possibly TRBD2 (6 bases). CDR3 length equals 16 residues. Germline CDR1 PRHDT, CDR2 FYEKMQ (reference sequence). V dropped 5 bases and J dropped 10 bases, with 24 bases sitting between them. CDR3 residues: CASSLTSRASAGEQFF. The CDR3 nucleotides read TGTGCCAGCAGCCTTACCAGTCGGGCCTCTGCGGGAGAGCAGTTCTTC.

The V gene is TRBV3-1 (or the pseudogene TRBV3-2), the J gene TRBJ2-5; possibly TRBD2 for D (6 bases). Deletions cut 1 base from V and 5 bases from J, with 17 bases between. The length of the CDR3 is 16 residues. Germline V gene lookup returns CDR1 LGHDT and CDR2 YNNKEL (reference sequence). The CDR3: CASSQALASAGETQYF. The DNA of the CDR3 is TGTGCCAGCAGCCAAGCCCTTGCTAGCGCCGGGGAGACCCAGTACTTC.

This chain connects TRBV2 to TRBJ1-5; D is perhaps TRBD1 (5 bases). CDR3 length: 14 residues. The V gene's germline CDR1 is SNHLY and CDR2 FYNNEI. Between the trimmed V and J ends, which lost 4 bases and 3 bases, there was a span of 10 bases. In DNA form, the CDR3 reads TGTGCCAGCAGTGCATCAGGGAACAATCAGCCCCAGCATTTT. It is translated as CASSASGNNQPQHF.

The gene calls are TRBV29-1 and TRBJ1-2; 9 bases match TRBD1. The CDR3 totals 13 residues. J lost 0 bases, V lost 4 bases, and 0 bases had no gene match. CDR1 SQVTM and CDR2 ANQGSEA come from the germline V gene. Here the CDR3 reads CSVGTGANYGYTF. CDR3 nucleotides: TGCAGCGTTGGGACAGGGGCTAACTATGGCTACACCTTC.

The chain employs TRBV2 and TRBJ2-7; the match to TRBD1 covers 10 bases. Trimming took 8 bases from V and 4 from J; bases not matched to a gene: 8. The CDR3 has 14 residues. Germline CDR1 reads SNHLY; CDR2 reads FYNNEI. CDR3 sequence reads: CASARQGATYEQYF. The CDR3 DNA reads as TGTGCCAGCGCGAGACAGGGGGCTACGTACGAGCAGTACTTC.

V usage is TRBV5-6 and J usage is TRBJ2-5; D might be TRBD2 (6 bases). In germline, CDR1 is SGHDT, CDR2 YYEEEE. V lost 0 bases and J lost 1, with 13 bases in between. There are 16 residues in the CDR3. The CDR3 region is CASSLGLGPLQETQYF. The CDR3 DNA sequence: TGTGCCAGCAGCTTGGGACTAGGTCCCCTCCAAGAGACCCAGTACTTC.

The CDR3 DNA is TGTGCCAGCAGTTTAGAGCGGGGGAGCACAGATACGCAGTATTTT. Translating gives CASSLERGSTDTQYF. This chain links TRBV27 with TRBJ2-3; the match to TRBD2 covers 8 bases. Looked up from germline, CDR1 is MNHEY and CDR2 is SMNVEV (reference sequence). V lost 2 bases, J lost 0 bases, and 1 base stayed unmatched. The CDR3 is 15 residues long.

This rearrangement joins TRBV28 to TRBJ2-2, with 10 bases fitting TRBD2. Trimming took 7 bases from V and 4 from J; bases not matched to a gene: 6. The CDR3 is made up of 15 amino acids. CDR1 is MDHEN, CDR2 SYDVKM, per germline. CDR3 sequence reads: CASTSGGAGTGELFF. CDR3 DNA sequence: TGTGCCAGCACAAGCGGGGGGGCCGGCACCGGGGAGCTGTTTTTT. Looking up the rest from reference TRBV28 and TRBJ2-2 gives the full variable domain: DVKVTQSSRYLVKRTGEKVFLECVQDMDHENMFWYRQDPGLGLRLIYFSYDVKMKEKGDIPEGYSVSREKKERFSLILESASTNQTSMYLCASTSGGAGTGELFFGEGSRLTVL.

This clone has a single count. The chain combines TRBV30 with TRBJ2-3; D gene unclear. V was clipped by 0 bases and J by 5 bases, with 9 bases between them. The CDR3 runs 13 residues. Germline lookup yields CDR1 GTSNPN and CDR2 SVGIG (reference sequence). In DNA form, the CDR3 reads TGTGCCTGGAGTGTAAACGAGCTAGATACGCAGTATTTT. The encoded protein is CAWSVNELDTQYF. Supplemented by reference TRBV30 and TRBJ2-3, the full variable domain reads SQTIHQWPATLVQPVGSPLSLECTVEGTSNPNLYWYRQAAGRGLQLLFYSVGIGQISSEVPQNLSASRPQDRQFILSSKKLLLSDSGFYLCAWSVNELDTQYFGPGTRLTVL.

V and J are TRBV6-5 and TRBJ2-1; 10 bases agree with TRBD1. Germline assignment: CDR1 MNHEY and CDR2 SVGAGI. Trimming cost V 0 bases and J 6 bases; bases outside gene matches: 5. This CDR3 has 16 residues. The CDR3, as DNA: TGTGCCAGCAGTTACTCCGGGACAGGGGTGGTCAATGAGCAGTTCTTC. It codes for CASSYSGTGVVNEQFF.

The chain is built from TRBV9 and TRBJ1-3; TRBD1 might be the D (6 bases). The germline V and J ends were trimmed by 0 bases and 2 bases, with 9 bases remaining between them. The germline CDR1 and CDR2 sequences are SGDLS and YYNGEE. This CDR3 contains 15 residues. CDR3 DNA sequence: TGTGCCAGCAGCGTAGGAGGGGGTACTGGAAACACCATATATTTT. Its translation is CASSVGGGTGNTIYF.

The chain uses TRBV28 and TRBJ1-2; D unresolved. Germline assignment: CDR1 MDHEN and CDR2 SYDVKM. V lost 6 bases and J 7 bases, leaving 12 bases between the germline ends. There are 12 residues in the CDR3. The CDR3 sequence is CASSIARGGYTF. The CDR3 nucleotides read TGTGCCAGCAGCATCGCGCGTGGTGGCTACACCTTC.

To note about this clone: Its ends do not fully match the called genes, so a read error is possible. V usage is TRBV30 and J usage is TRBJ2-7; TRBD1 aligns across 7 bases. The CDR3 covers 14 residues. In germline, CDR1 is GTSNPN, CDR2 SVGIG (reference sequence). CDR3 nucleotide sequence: TGTGCCTGGACCGACACAGGGGTCTCCGACGAGCAGTACTTC. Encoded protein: CAWTDTGVSDEQYF.

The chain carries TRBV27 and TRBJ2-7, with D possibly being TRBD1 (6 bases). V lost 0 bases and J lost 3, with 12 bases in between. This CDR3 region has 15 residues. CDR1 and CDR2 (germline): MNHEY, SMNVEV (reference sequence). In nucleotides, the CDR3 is TGTGCCAGCAGTTTATCCAGGGGTTCCCACTACGAGCAGTACTTC. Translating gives CASSLSRGSHYEQYF.

The chain's CDR3 is CASSIRGPLGSSGNTIYF. CDR3 bases: TGTGCCAGTAGTATCCGAGGCCCCCTAGGGAGCTCTGGAAACACCATATATTTT. The rearrangement uses TRBV19 and TRBJ1-3; the D is unclear. This CDR3 has 18 amino acids. Trimming took off 3 bases at V and 0 bases at J, with 18 bases between the two ends. The germline CDR1 and CDR2 sequences are LNHDA and SQIVND (reference sequence).

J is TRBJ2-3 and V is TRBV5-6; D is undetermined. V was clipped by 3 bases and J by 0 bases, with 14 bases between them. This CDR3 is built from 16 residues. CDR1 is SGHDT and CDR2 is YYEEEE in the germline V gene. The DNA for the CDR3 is TGTGCCAGCAGCTCAAAATACGGTCATAGCACAGATACGCAGTATTTT. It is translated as CASSSKYGHSTDTQYF.

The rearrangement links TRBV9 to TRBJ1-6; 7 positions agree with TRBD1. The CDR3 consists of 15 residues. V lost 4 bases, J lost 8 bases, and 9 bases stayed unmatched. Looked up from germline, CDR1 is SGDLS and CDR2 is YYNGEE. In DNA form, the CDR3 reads TGTGCCAGCAGCTCAACCGGGACAGAACATTCACCCCTCCACTTT. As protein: CASSSTGTEHSPLHF.

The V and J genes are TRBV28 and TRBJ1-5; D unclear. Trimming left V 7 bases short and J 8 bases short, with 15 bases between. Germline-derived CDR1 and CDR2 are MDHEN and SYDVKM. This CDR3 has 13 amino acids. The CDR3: CASKWPGSEPQHF. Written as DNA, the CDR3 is TGTGCCAGCAAGTGGCCGGGGAGTGAGCCCCAGCATTTT.

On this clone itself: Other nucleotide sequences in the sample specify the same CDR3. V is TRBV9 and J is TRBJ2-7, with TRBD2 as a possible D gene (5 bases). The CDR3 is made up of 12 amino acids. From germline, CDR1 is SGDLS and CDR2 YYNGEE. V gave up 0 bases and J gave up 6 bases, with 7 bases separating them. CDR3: CASSVGAGEQYF. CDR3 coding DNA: TGTGCCAGCAGCGTAGGGGCGGGCGAGCAGTACTTC.

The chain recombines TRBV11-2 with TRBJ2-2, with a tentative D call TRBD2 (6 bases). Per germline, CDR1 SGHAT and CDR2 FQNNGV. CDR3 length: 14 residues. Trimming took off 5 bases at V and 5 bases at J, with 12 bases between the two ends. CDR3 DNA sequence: TGTGCCAGCAGCCGAAACCGGGAGACCGGGGAGCTGTTTTTT. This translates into CASSRNRETGELFF.